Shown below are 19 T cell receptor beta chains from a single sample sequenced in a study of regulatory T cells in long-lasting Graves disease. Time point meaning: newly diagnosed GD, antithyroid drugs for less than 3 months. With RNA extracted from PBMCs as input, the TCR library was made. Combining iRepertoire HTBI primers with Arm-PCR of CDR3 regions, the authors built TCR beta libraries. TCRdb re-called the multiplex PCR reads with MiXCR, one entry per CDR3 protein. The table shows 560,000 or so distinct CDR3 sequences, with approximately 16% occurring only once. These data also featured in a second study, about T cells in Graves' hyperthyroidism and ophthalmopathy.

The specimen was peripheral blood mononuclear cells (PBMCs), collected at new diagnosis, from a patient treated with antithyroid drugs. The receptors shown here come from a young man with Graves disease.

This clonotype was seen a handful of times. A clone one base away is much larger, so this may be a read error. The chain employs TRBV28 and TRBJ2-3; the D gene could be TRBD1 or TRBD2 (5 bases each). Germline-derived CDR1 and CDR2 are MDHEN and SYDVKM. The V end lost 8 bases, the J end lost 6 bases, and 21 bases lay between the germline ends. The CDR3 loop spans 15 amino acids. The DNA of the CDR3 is TGTGCCAGCTTCTCCAAGGGCCGGGGCTTTGATACGCAGTATTTT. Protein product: CASFSKGRGFDTQYF.

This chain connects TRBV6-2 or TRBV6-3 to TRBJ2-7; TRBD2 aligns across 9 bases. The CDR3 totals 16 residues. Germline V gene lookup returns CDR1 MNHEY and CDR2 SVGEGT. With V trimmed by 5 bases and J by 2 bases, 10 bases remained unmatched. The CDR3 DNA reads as TGTGCCAGCAGTGAAGGGAGCGGGAGGTTCGCCTACGAGCAGTACTTC. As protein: CASSEGSGRFAYEQYF.

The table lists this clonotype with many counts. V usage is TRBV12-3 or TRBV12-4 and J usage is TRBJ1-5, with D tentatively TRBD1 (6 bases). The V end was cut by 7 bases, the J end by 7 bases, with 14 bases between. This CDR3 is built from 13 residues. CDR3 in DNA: TGTGCCAGCACCCGAGGGGGGTCACAGCCCCAGCATTTT. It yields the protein CASTRGGSQPQHF.

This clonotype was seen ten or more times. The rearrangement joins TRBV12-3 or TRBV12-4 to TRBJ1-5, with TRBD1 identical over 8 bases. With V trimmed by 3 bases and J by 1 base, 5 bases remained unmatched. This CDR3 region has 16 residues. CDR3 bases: TGTGCCAGCAGTTTGGAGACAGGGGTCAGCAATCAGCCCCAGCATTTT. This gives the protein CASSLETGVSNQPQHF.

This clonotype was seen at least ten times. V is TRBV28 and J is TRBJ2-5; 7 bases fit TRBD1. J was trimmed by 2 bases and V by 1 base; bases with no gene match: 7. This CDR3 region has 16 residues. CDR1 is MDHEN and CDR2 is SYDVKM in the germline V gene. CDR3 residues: CASSLSYRGRQETQYF. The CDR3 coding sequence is TGTGCCAGCAGTTTATCTTACAGGGGCCGTCAAGAGACCCAGTACTTC.

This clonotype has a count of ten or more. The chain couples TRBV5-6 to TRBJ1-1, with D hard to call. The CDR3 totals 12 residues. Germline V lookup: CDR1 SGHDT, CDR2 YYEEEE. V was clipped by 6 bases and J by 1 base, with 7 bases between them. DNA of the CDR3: TGTGCCAGCACTACACAGAACACTGAAGCTTTCTTT. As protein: CASTTQNTEAFF. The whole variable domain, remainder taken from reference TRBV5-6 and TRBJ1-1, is DAGVTQSPTHLIKTRGQQVTLRCSPKSGHDTVSWYQQALGQGPQFIFQYYEEEERQRGNFPDRFSGHQFPNYSSELNVNALLLGDSALYLCASTTQNTEAFFGQGTRLTVV.

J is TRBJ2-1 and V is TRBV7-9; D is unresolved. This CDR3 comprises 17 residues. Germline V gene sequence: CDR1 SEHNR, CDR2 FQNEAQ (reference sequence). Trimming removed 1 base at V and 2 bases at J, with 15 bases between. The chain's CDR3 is CASSLESIRSPYNEQFF. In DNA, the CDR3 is TGTGCCAGCAGCTTAGAAAGTATCCGGAGCCCCTACAATGAGCAGTTCTTC. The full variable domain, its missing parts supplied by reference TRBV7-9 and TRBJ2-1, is DTGVSQNPRHKITKRGQNVTFRCDPISEHNRLYWYRQTLGQGPEFLTYFQNEAQLEKSRLLSDRFSAERPKGSFSTLEIQRTEQGDSAMYLCASSLESIRSPYNEQFFGPGTRLTVL.

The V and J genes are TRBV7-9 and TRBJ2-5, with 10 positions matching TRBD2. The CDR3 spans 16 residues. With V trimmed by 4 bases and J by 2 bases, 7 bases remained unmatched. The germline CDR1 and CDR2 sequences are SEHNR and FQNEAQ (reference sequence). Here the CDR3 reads CASSSGSGRIQETQYF. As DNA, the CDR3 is TGTGCCAGCAGCTCCGGTAGCGGGAGGATTCAAGAGACCCAGTACTTC.

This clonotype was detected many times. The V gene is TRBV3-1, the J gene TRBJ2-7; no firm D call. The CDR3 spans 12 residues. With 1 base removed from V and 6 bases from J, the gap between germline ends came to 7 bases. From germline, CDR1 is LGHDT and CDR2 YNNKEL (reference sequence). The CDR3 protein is CASSQVRSEQYF. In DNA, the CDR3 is TGTGCCAGCAGCCAAGTCAGGAGCGAGCAGTACTTC.

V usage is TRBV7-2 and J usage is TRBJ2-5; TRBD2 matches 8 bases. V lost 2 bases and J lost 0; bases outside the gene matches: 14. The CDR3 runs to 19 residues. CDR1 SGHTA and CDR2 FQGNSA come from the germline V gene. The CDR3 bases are TGTGCCAGCAGCTTACGGGGGGGGGGAGGTACGAAGAACCAAGAGACCCAGTACTTC. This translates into CASSLRGGGGTKNQETQYF.

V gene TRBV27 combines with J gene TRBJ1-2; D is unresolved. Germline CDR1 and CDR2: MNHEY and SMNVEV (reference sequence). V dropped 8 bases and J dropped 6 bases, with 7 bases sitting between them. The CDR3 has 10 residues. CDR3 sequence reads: CASPVDGYTF. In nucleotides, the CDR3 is TGTGCCAGCCCGGTGGATGGCTACACCTTC.

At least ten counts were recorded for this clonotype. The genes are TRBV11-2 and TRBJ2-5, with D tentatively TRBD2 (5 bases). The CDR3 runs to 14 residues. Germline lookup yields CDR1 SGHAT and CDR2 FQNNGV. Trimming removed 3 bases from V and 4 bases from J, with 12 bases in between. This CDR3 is CASSLVDSRETQYF. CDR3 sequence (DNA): TGTGCCAGCAGCTTGGTGGACTCCCGAGAGACCCAGTACTTC.

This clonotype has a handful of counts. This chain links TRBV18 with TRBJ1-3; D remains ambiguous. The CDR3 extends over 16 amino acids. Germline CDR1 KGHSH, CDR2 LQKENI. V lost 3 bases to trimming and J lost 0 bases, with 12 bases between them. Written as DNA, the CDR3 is TGTGCCAGCTCACCTAACACGCAGGTCTCTGGAAACACCATATATTTT. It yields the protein CASSPNTQVSGNTIYF.

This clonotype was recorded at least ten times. CDR3 sequence (DNA): TGCGCCAGCAGCCGGAACCAAGAGACCCAGTACTTC. This translates into CASSRNQETQYF. The chain recombines TRBV5-1 with TRBJ2-5; D is unresolved. V shed 4 bases and J shed 0 bases, with 4 bases lying between them. Germline lookup yields CDR1 SGHRS and CDR2 YFSETQ. There are 12 residues in the CDR3.

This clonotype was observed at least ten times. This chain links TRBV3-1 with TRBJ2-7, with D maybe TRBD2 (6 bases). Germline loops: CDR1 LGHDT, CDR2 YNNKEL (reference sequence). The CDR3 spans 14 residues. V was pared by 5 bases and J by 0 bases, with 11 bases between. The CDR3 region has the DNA TGTGCCAGCAGCGTAGCGGTAAGCTCCTACGAGCAGTACTTC. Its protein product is CASSVAVSSYEQYF.

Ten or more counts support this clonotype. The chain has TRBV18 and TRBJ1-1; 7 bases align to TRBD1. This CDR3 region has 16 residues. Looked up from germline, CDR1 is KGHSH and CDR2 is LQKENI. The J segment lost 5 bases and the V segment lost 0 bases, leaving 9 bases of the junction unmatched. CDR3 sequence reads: CASSPPATGRMTEAFF. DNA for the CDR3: TGTGCCAGCTCACCACCCGCGACAGGGAGGATGACTGAAGCTTTCTTT.

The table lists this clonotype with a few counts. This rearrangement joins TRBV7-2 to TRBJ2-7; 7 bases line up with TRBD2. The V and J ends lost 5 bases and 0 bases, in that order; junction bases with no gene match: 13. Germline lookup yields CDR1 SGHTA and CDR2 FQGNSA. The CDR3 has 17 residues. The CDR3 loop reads CASSRTMGGTFSYEQYF. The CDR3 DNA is TGTGCCAGCAGCCGGACAATGGGAGGGACCTTCTCCTACGAGCAGTACTTC.

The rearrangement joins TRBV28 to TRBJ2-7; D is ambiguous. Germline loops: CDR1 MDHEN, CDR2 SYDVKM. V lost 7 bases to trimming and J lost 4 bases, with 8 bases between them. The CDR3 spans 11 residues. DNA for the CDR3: TGTGCCAGCAAAAGGGCGTACGAGCAGTACTTC. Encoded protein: CASKRAYEQYF.

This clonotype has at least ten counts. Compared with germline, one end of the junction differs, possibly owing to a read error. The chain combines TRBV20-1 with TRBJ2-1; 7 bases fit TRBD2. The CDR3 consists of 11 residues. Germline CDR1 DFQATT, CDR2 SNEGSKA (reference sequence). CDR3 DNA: TGCAGTGCTTCCGGGACTACCTCTCGGATCTTC. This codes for CSASGTTSRIF.